The entry below describes one T cell receptor (beta chain). Its antigen is undetermined. Assay: immunoSEQ multiplex PCR; the TCRdb copy retains only in-frame clones and omits some. The table has around 120,000 clones, just over 85% seen once. The data were taken from a study of T cell responses to AZD1222 COVID-19 vaccine. Per germline, CDR1 MNHNY and CDR2 SVGAGI (reference sequence). V shed 2 bases and J 6 bases; nucleotides not matched to a gene: 2. CDR3 length equals 15 residues. Findings of the study overall: Regions 160-218 and 743-854 dominated among vaccine-associated CD4 TCRs spanning spike. In all cases, repertoires were sampled only after the peak T cell response.

The chain recombines TRBV6-6 with TRBJ1-6; 9 bases fit TRBD1. The specimen was peripheral blood, collected on day 0 of MenACWY control vaccination. This receptor was obtained from an adult in good health. The CDR3 nucleotides read TGTGCCAGCAGTTACGACAGGGGGGGTAATTCACCCCTCCACTTT. Its protein is CASSYDRGGNSPLHF.